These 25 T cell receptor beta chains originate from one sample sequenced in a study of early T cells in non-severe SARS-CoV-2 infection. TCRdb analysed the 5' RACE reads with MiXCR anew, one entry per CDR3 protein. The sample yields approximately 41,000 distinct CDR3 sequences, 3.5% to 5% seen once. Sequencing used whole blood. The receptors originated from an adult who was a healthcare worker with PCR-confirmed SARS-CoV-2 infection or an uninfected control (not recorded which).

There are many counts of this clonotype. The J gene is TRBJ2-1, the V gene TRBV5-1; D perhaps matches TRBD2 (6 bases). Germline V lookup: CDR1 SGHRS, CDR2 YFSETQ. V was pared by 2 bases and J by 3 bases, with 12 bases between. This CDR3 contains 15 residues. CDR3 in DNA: TGCGCCAGCAGCTTCCGGGACGGGAGCTACAATGAGCAGTTCTTC. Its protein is CASSFRDGSYNEQFF.

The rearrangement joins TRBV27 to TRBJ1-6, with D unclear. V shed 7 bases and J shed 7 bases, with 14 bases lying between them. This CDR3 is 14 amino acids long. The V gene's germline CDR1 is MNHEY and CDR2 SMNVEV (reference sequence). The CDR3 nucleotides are TGTGCCAGCACCCTCCGGACCGCGAATTCACCCCTCCACTTT. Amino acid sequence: CASTLRTANSPLHF.

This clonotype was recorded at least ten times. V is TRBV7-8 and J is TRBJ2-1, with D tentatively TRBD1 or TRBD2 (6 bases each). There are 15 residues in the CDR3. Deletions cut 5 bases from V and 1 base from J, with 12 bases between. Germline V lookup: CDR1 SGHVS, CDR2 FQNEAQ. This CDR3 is CASSERGASYNEQFF. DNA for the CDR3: TGTGCCAGCAGCGAAAGGGGGGCGTCCTACAATGAGCAGTTCTTC.

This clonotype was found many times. The CDR3 protein is CASSQSGSVKHF. The CDR3 DNA is TGCGCCAGCAGTCAATCCGGGAGTGTGAAGCATTTT. The gene calls are TRBV23-1 and TRBJ1-5, with D hard to call. TRBV23-1 is placed among ORFs of uncertain function. The length of the CDR3 is 12 residues. Trimming left V 0 bases short and J 14 bases short, with 11 bases between.

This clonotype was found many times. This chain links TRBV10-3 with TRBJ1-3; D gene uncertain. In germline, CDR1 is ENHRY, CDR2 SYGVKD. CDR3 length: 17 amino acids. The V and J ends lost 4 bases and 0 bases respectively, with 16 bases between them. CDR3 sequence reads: CAISARPDSSSGNTIYF. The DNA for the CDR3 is TGTGCCATCAGTGCTCGTCCGGACTCGAGCTCTGGAAACACCATATATTTT.

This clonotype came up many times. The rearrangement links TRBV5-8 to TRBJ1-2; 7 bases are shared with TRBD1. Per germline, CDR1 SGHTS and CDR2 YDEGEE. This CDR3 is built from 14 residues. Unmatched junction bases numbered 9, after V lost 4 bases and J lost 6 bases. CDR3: CASSVDRAGHGYTF. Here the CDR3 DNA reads TGTGCCAGCAGCGTCGACAGGGCGGGGCATGGCTACACCTTC. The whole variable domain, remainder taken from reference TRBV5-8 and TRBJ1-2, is EAGVTQSPTHLIKTRGQQATLRCSPISGHTSVYWYQQALGLGLQFLLWYDEGEERNRGNFPPRFSGRQFPNYSSELNVNALELEDSALYLCASSVDRAGHGYTFGSGTRLTVV.

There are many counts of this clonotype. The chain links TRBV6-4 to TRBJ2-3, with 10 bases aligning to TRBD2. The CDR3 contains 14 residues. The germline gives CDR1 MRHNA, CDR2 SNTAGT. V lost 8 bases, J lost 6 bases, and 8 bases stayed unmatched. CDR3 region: CASGSGGATDTQYF. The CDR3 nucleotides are TGTGCCAGCGGAAGCGGGGGGGCAACGGATACGCAGTATTTT.

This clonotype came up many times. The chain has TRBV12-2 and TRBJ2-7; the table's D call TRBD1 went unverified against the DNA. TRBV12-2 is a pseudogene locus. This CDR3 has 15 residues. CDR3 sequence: CASRPMGQKVYEQYF. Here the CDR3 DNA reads TGTGCAAGTCGCCCGATGGGACAGAAGGTCTACGAGCAGTACTTC.

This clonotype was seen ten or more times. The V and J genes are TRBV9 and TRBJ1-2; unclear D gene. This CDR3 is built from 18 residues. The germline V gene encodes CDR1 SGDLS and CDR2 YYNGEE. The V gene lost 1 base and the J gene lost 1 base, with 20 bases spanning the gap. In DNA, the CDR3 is TGTGCCAGCAGCGTAACCAAAGGACGCCCGAGGGTTAACTATGGCTACACCTTC. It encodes CASSVTKGRPRVNYGYTF.

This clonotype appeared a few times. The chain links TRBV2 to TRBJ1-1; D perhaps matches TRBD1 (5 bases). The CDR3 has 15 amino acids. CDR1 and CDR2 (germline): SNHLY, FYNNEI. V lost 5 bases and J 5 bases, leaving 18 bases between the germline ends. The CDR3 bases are TGTGCCAGCAGTACACAACCCGGGACTGGGACTGAAGCTTTCTTT. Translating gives CASSTQPGTGTEAFF.

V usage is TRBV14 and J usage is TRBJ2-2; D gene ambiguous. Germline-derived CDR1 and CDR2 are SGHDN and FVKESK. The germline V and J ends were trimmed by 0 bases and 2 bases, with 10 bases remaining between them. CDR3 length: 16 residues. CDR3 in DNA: TGTGCCAGCAGCCAAGAAGTCCCACCCAACACCGGGGAGCTGTTTTTT. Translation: CASSQEVPPNTGELFF.

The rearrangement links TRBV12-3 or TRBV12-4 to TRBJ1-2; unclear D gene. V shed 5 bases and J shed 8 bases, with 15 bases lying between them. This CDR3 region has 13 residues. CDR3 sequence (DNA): TGTGCCAGCAGTGTAATGAGGGTATACGGCTACACCTTC. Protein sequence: CASSVMRVYGYTF.

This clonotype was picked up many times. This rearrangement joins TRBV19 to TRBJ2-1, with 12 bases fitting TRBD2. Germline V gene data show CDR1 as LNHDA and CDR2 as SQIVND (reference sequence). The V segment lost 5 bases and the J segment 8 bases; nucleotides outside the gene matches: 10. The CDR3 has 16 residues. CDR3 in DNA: TGTGCCAGTAGTCGACTAGCGGGGGTGAGGTACGATGAGCAGTTCTTC. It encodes CASSRLAGVRYDEQFF.

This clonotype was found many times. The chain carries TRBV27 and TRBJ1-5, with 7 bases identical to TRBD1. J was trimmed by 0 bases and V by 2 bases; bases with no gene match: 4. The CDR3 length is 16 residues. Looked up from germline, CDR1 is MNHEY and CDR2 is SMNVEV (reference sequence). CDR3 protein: CASSLQGGHSNQPQHF. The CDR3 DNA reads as TGTGCCAGCAGTTTACAGGGGGGCCATAGCAATCAGCCCCAGCATTTT.

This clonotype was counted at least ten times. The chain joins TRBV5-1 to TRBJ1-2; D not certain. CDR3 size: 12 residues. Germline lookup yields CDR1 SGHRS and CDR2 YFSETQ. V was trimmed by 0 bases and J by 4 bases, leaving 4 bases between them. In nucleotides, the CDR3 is TGCGCCAGCAGCTTGGACAGCTATGGCTACACCTTC. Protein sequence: CASSLDSYGYTF.

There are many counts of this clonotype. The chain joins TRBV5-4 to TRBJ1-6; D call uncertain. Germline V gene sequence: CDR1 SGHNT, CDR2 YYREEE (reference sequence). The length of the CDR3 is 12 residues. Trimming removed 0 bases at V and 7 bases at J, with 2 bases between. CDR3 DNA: TGTGCCAGCAGCTTGGACAATTCACCCCTCCACTTT. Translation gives CASSLDNSPLHF.

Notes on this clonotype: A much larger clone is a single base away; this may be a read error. The CDR3 reads CATSLEESSYEQYF. The CDR3 bases are TGTGCCACCAGCTTAGAGGAGAGCTCCTACGAGCAGTACTTC. The rearrangement uses TRBV13 and TRBJ2-7; D call uncertain. The CDR3 extends over 14 amino acids. Per germline, CDR1 PRHDT and CDR2 FYEKMQ (reference sequence).

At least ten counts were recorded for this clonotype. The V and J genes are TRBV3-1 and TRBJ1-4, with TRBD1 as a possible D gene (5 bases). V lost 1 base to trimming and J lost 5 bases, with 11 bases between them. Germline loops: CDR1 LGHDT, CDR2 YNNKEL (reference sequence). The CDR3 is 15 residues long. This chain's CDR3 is CASSQGGTQNEKLFF. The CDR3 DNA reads TGTGCCAGCAGCCAAGGAGGGACGCAGAATGAAAAACTGTTTTTT.

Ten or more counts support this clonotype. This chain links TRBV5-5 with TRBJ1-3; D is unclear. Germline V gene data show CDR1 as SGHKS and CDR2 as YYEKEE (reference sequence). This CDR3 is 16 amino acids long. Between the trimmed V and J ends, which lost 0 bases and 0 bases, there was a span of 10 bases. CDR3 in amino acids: CASSLGPASSGNTIYF. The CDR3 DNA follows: TGTGCCAGCAGCTTGGGACCGGCTTCCTCTGGAAACACCATATATTTT.

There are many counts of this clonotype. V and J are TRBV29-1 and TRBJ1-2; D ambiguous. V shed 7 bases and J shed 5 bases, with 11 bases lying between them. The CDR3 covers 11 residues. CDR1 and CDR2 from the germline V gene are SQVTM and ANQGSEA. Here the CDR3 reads CSAWERYGYTF. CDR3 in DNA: TGCAGCGCTTGGGAAAGATATGGCTACACCTTC. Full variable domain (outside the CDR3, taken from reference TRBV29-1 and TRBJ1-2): SAVISQKPSRDICQRGTSLTIQCQVDSQVTMMFWYRQQPGQSLTLIATANQGSEATYESGFVIDKFPISRPNLTFSTLTVSNMSPEDSSIYLCSAWERYGYTFGSGTRLTVV.

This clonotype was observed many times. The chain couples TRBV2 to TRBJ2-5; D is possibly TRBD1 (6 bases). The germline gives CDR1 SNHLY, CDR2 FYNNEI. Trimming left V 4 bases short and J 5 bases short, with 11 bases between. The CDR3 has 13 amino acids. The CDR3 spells CASSVGAGETQYF. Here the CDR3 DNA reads TGTGCCAGCAGTGTGGGGGCAGGGGAGACCCAGTACTTC.

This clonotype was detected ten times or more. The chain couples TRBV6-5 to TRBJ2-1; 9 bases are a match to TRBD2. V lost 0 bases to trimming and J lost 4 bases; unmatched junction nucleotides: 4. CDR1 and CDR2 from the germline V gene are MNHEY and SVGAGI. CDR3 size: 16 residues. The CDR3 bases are TGTGCCAGCAGTTACTCTACTAGCGGGCGTTACAATGAGCAGTTCTTC. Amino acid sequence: CASSYSTSGRYNEQFF.

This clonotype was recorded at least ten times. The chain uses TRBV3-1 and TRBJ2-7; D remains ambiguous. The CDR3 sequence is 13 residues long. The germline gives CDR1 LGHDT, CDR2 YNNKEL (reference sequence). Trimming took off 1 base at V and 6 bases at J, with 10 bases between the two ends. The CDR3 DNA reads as TGTGCCAGCAGCCAAGTATCGTCGGGCGAGCAGTACTTC. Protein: CASSQVSSGEQYF.

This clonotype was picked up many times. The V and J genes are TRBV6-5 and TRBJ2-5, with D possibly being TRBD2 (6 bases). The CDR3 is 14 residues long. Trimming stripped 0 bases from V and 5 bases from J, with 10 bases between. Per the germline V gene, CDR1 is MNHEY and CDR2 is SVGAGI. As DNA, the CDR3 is TGTGCCAGCAGTTACTCGCCAAGCGGGGAGACCCAGTACTTC. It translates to CASSYSPSGETQYF.

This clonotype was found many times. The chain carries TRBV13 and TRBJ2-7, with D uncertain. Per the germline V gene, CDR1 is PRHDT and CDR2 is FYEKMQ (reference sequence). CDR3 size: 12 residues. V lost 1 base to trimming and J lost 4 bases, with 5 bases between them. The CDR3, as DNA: TGTGCCAGCAGCTTAGACCCATACGAGCAGTACTTC. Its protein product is CASSLDPYEQYF. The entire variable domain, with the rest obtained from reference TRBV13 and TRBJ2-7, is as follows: AAGVIQSPRHLIKEKRETATLKCYPIPRHDTVYWYQQGPGQDPQFLISFYEKMQSDKGSIPDRFSAQQFSDYHSELNMSSLELGDSALYFCASSLDPYEQYFGPGTRLTVT.